This TCR beta chain was identified in a study of blood T cell repertoires in COVID-19. Study details: T cells, B-cell-depleted T cells, or PBMCs supplied cDNA or gDNA.

Participant-reported clinical history was the basis for cohort assignment. Each recovered donor of Cohort 3 presented with two negative PCRs, clearance, or symptom resolution. In the study's own analysis: Amplification of reference gene primers provided the estimated nucleated cell counts. Repertoires were generated with immunoSEQ multiplex PCR, while TCRdb's copy carries only in-frame clones and drops some. V and J calls and clone size follow that table, whereas D and trimming were derived from the DNA. The repertoire consists of about 380,000 clones, with about 88% occurring once and the leading ten covering 0.9% to 1.5%. Germline V lookup: CDR1 MNHEY, CDR2 SVGAGI. This CDR3 has 14 residues. V gave up 0 bases and J gave up 7 bases; unmatched junction bases: 2.

The material sequenced was PBMCs or T cells enriched from blood (not recorded which). The TCR originated in a woman younger than 35 who had recovered from COVID-19. This chain joins TRBV6-5 and TRBJ2-1, with 8 bases aligning to TRBD2. The chain's CDR3 is CASSYSTSGNEQFF. For the CDR3, the DNA is TGTGCCAGCAGTTACTCTACTAGCGGAAATGAGCAGTTCTTC.